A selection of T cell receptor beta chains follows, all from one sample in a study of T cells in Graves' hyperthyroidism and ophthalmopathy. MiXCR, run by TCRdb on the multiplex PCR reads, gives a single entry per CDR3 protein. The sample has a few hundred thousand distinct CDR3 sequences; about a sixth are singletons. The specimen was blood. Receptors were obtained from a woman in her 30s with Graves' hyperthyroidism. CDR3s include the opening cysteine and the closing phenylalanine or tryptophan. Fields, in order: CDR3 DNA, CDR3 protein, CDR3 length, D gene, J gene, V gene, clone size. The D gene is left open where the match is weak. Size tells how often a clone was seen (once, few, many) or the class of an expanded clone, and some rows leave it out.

cdr3_nt: TGTGCCAGCAGGGAGCTGGGAGGGGGCAATGAGCAGTTCTTC
cdr3_aa: CASRELGGGNEQFF
cdr3_length: 14
d_call: -
j_call: TRBJ2-1
v_call: TRBV11-2
clone_size: -

cdr3_nt: TGTGCCAGCAGCTCCGTTACCCTCCAAGAGACCCAGTACTTC
cdr3_aa: CASSSVTLQETQYF
cdr3_length: 14
d_call: -
j_call: TRBJ2-5
v_call: TRBV7-9
clone_size: many

cdr3_nt: TGTGCCAGCAGCTCCCAGGGGGGAACTAATGAAAAACTGTTTTTT
cdr3_aa: CASSSQGGTNEKLFF
cdr3_length: 15
d_call: TRBD1
j_call: TRBJ1-4
v_call: TRBV28
clone_size: many

cdr3_nt: TGCAGTGCTAAACCGGGACTAGCGGGAGGGACGCATTCCTACGAGCAGTACTTC
cdr3_aa: CSAKPGLAGGTHSYEQYF
cdr3_length: 18
d_call: TRBD2
j_call: TRBJ2-7
v_call: TRBV20-1
clone_size: few

cdr3_nt: TGTGCCAGCAGCACCCGGACAGGGAATAGCGGGATCTTCACAGATACGCAGTATTTT
cdr3_aa: CASSTRTGNSGIFTDTQYF
cdr3_length: 19
d_call: -
j_call: TRBJ2-3
v_call: TRBV5-8
clone_size: -

cdr3_nt: TGTGCCATCAGTGAGTCCGGTGGGGGTCGGCTGTTTTTT
cdr3_aa: CAISESGGGRLFF
cdr3_length: 13
d_call: -
j_call: TRBJ2-2
v_call: TRBV10-3
clone_size: -

cdr3_nt: TGTGCCTCCCAAGACAGGGGGAACACTGAAGCTTTCTTT
cdr3_aa: CASQDRGNTEAFF
cdr3_length: 13
d_call: TRBD1
j_call: TRBJ1-1
v_call: TRBV30
clone_size: many

cdr3_nt: TGCAGTGCTAGTGGGGGAGCCCTCTACAATGAGCAGTTCTTC
cdr3_aa: CSASGGALYNEQFF
cdr3_length: 14
d_call: -
j_call: TRBJ2-1
v_call: TRBV20-1
clone_size: -

cdr3_nt: TGTGCCAGCAGTTTTTATACAGGGGGACGCAACAATGAGCAGTTCTTC
cdr3_aa: CASSFYTGGRNNEQFF
cdr3_length: 16
d_call: TRBD1
j_call: TRBJ2-1
v_call: TRBV7-9
clone_size: many

cdr3_nt: TGTGCCAGCAGTTTACTGAACAATGAGCAGTTCTTC
cdr3_aa: CASSLLNNEQFF
cdr3_length: 12
d_call: -
j_call: TRBJ2-1
v_call: TRBV12-3/TRBV12-4
clone_size: many

cdr3_nt: TGTGCCAGCAGCTATACGGTGGAAAAACTGTTTTTT
cdr3_aa: CASSYTVEKLFF
cdr3_length: 12
d_call: -
j_call: TRBJ1-4
v_call: TRBV4-2
clone_size: few

cdr3_nt: TGTGCTAGTGGTTTGGTACTTTCCCAGGAGGCTTACGAGCAGTACTTC
cdr3_aa: CASGLVLSQEAYEQYF
cdr3_length: 16
d_call: -
j_call: TRBJ2-7
v_call: TRBV12-5
clone_size: many

cdr3_nt: TGTGCCAGCTCCCCCGGGACAGGGGTCGCCGGCGAGCAGTACTTC
cdr3_aa: CASSPGTGVAGEQYF
cdr3_length: 15
d_call: TRBD1
j_call: TRBJ2-7
v_call: TRBV18
clone_size: -

cdr3_nt: TGTGCCAGCAGTTCACAGGGCAAACCCTACGAGCAGTACTTC
cdr3_aa: CASSSQGKPYEQYF
cdr3_length: 14
d_call: -
j_call: TRBJ2-7
v_call: TRBV27
clone_size: -

cdr3_nt: TGTGCCAGCAGCTTAGGGGGTGATACCGGGGAGCTGTTTTTT
cdr3_aa: CASSLGGDTGELFF
cdr3_length: 14
d_call: -
j_call: TRBJ2-2
v_call: TRBV7-3
clone_size: many

cdr3_nt: TGTGCCAGCAGTTACGCGCTCGGGACTAGCGGGAGAGTTGAGTACTTC
cdr3_aa: CASSYALGTSGRVEYF
cdr3_length: 16
d_call: TRBD2
j_call: TRBJ2-4
v_call: TRBV6-1
clone_size: few

cdr3_nt: TGCAGTGCTAGTATAGGGGTTCAGCCCCAGCATTTT
cdr3_aa: CSASIGVQPQHF
cdr3_length: 12
d_call: -
j_call: TRBJ1-5
v_call: TRBV20-1
clone_size: few

cdr3_nt: TGTGCCAGCAGTTTAGTGCCCAGTTCGCATAGTCTCAACACTGAAGCTTTCTTT
cdr3_aa: CASSLVPSSHSLNTEAFF
cdr3_length: 18
d_call: -
j_call: TRBJ1-1
v_call: TRBV12-3/TRBV12-4
clone_size: few

cdr3_nt: TGTGCCAGCAGTTTATCCGAGGGACTGGCCCTCTACGAGCAGTACTTC
cdr3_aa: CASSLSEGLALYEQYF
cdr3_length: 16
d_call: -
j_call: TRBJ2-7
v_call: TRBV28
clone_size: many

cdr3_nt: TGTGCCAGCAAATTGAGAGAGGGGACCTCTGGGGCCAACGTCCTGACTTTC
cdr3_aa: CASKLREGTSGANVLTF
cdr3_length: 17
d_call: -
j_call: TRBJ2-6
v_call: TRBV12-3/TRBV12-4
clone_size: few

cdr3_nt: TGTGCCAGCAGCTTATCCACAGGAACCCAAGAGACCCAGTACTTC
cdr3_aa: CASSLSTGTQETQYF
cdr3_length: 15
d_call: -
j_call: TRBJ2-5
v_call: TRBV7-6
clone_size: -

cdr3_nt: TGTGCCTGGAGCCGAGACCTAGCGGGAGACTCTTACGAGCAGTACTTC
cdr3_aa: CAWSRDLAGDSYEQYF
cdr3_length: 16
d_call: TRBD2
j_call: TRBJ2-7
v_call: TRBV30
clone_size: many

cdr3_nt: TGTGCCACCAGCCGGACTAGCGGGAGGCCCATATTCTACAATGAGCAGTTCTTC
cdr3_aa: CATSRTSGRPIFYNEQFF
cdr3_length: 18
d_call: TRBD2
j_call: TRBJ2-1
v_call: TRBV24-1
clone_size: many

cdr3_nt: TGCGCCAGCAGCTCAGTGCGGGAGGCGATCGACGAGCAGTACTTC
cdr3_aa: CASSSVREAIDEQYF
cdr3_length: 15
d_call: TRBD2
j_call: TRBJ2-7
v_call: TRBV5-1
clone_size: many

cdr3_nt: TGTGCCAGCAGCCAAGAGATAGGTAGCGGAGCATACAATGAGCAGTTCTTC
cdr3_aa: CASSQEIGSGAYNEQFF
cdr3_length: 17
d_call: -
j_call: TRBJ2-1
v_call: TRBV4-2
clone_size: few

cdr3_nt: TGTGCCAGCAGCTTAACAATAGCGGTGAACACCGGGGAGCTGTTTTTT
cdr3_aa: CASSLTIAVNTGELFF
cdr3_length: 16
d_call: -
j_call: TRBJ2-2
v_call: TRBV11-2
clone_size: many

cdr3_nt: TGTGCCAGCAGCCCCTACGCTGGGGGCACTGAAGCTTTCTTT
cdr3_aa: CASSPYAGGTEAFF
cdr3_length: 14
d_call: -
j_call: TRBJ1-1
v_call: TRBV7-3
clone_size: many

cdr3_nt: TGCAGCGTTGTTTACTCCTCCTACGAGCAGTACTTC
cdr3_aa: CSVVYSSYEQYF
cdr3_length: 12
d_call: -
j_call: TRBJ2-7
v_call: TRBV29-1
clone_size: many

cdr3_nt: TGTGCCAGCAGTTTGGGGGGACTAGCGGGAGGAGGCAAAAACATTCAGTACTTC
cdr3_aa: CASSLGGLAGGGKNIQYF
cdr3_length: 18
d_call: TRBD2
j_call: TRBJ2-4
v_call: TRBV12-3/TRBV12-4
clone_size: many

cdr3_nt: TGTGCCAGCAGCCATTTGAGCTCTAATGAAAAACTGTTTTTT
cdr3_aa: CASSHLSSNEKLFF
cdr3_length: 14
d_call: -
j_call: TRBJ1-4
v_call: TRBV14
clone_size: -

cdr3_nt: TGCAGTGCTAGCCGGCTAGCGGGAGATGAGCAGTTCTTC
cdr3_aa: CSASRLAGDEQFF
cdr3_length: 13
d_call: TRBD2
j_call: TRBJ2-1
v_call: TRBV20-1
clone_size: few

cdr3_nt: TGCAGCGTTGAAGAGGTTTTAGGGGGCGAAGGATACGAGCAGTACTTC
cdr3_aa: CSVEEVLGGEGYEQYF
cdr3_length: 16
d_call: TRBD1
j_call: TRBJ2-7
v_call: TRBV29-1
clone_size: few

cdr3_nt: TGTGCCAGCAGCCCGTCAAGCGGGAGGGTTAATGAGCAGTTCTTC
cdr3_aa: CASSPSSGRVNEQFF
cdr3_length: 15
d_call: TRBD2
j_call: TRBJ2-1
v_call: TRBV7-3
clone_size: many

cdr3_nt: TGTGCCATCAGGGGGGGACAGGGAATGGACCGCTCCTACAATGAGCAGTTCTTC
cdr3_aa: CAIRGGQGMDRSYNEQFF
cdr3_length: 18
d_call: TRBD1
j_call: TRBJ2-1
v_call: TRBV10-3
clone_size: many

cdr3_nt: TGTGCCAGCAGCTTCCAACAAAGACTCACGGGACTAGCGGGAGAAAGCTCCTACGAGCAGTACTTC
cdr3_aa: CASSFQQRLTGLAGESSYEQYF
cdr3_length: 22
d_call: TRBD2
j_call: TRBJ2-7
v_call: TRBV11-2
clone_size: many

cdr3_nt: TGTGCCAGCAGCTTTACGTGGGATGCCTACGAGCAGTACTTC
cdr3_aa: CASSFTWDAYEQYF
cdr3_length: 14
d_call: -
j_call: TRBJ2-7
v_call: TRBV7-8
clone_size: many

cdr3_nt: TGTGCTAGTGGAGCCCCGGGACAGGGAATCCACGAGCAGTACTTC
cdr3_aa: CASGAPGQGIHEQYF
cdr3_length: 15
d_call: TRBD1
j_call: TRBJ2-7
v_call: TRBV12-5
clone_size: many

cdr3_nt: TGTGCCAGCAGCACCCAAGGACAGGAAAGCCATACGCAGTATTTT
cdr3_aa: CASSTQGQESHTQYF
cdr3_length: 15
d_call: TRBD1
j_call: TRBJ2-3
v_call: TRBV7-2
clone_size: many

cdr3_nt: TGTGCCAGCAGCTTAGTGCGAGGGGATGAGCAGTTCTTC
cdr3_aa: CASSLVRGDEQFF
cdr3_length: 13
d_call: -
j_call: TRBJ2-1
v_call: TRBV11-2
clone_size: many

cdr3_nt: TGCGCCAGCAGCCTCCTTAGCGGAAACAGCGCGAACACCGGGGAGCTGTTTTTT
cdr3_aa: CASSLLSGNSANTGELFF
cdr3_length: 18
d_call: -
j_call: TRBJ2-2
v_call: TRBV4-1
clone_size: few

cdr3_nt: TGTGCCAGCAGTTTATCGGGTTATGGTCTCTACGAGCAGTACTTC
cdr3_aa: CASSLSGYGLYEQYF
cdr3_length: 15
d_call: -
j_call: TRBJ2-7
v_call: TRBV27
clone_size: many

cdr3_nt: TGCGCCAGCAGCTTGGTACAGGGGGTTTCCTACGAGCAGTACTTC
cdr3_aa: CASSLVQGVSYEQYF
cdr3_length: 15
d_call: TRBD1
j_call: TRBJ2-7
v_call: TRBV5-1
clone_size: few

cdr3_nt: TGTGCCAGCAGCTCACCCGGGACAGGGTACACCGGGGAGCTGTTTTTT
cdr3_aa: CASSSPGTGYTGELFF
cdr3_length: 16
d_call: TRBD1
j_call: TRBJ2-2
v_call: TRBV5-6
clone_size: -

cdr3_nt: TGTGCCAGCAGCCCTGCCGGGACAGGGTCCTGGGAGACCCAGTACTTC
cdr3_aa: CASSPAGTGSWETQYF
cdr3_length: 16
d_call: TRBD1
j_call: TRBJ2-5
v_call: TRBV11-1
clone_size: -

cdr3_nt: TGTGCCAGCAGTCGACGGACAGGGAGTAGCAATCAGCCCCAGCATTTT
cdr3_aa: CASSRRTGSSNQPQHF
cdr3_length: 16
d_call: TRBD1
j_call: TRBJ1-5
v_call: TRBV12-3/TRBV12-4
clone_size: few

cdr3_nt: TGTGCCAGCAGCCCTCCATTGACTAGCGGGAGCTCCTACAATGAGCAGTTCTTC
cdr3_aa: CASSPPLTSGSSYNEQFF
cdr3_length: 18
d_call: TRBD2
j_call: TRBJ2-1
v_call: TRBV13
clone_size: many

cdr3_nt: TGTGCCAGCAGTCGGGGACTAGCTGACTACGAGCAGTACTTC
cdr3_aa: CASSRGLADYEQYF
cdr3_length: 14
d_call: TRBD2
j_call: TRBJ2-7
v_call: TRBV27
clone_size: many

cdr3_nt: TGTGCCAGCAGATTAGGACAGGGGGTCCCCGGGGAGCTGTTTTTT
cdr3_aa: CASRLGQGVPGELFF
cdr3_length: 15
d_call: TRBD1
j_call: TRBJ2-2
v_call: TRBV11-2
clone_size: many

cdr3_nt: TGTGCCAGTGTTCGCGGGACTAGCGGGAGAGCGAACACCGGGGAGCTGTTTTTT
cdr3_aa: CASVRGTSGRANTGELFF
cdr3_length: 18
d_call: TRBD2
j_call: TRBJ2-2
v_call: TRBV19
clone_size: -

cdr3_nt: TGTGCCAGCTTCCCACCCACAGGGTACAATGAGCAGTTCTTC
cdr3_aa: CASFPPTGYNEQFF
cdr3_length: 14
d_call: -
j_call: TRBJ2-1
v_call: TRBV27
clone_size: many